The 18 T cell receptor beta chains below all came from one sample that was sequenced in a study of T cells in Graves' hyperthyroidism and ophthalmopathy. It was RNA transcripts that yielded the amplified TCR beta CDR3 regions. Primed by the HTBI set, a first-round RT-PCR was run on the TCR CDR3. TCRdb re-called the multiplex PCR reads with MiXCR, one entry per CDR3 protein. The top ten hold 20% to 25% of the sample, which has 370,000 or so distinct CDR3 sequences, 13% seen once. Sequenced sample: blood. Every receptor here comes from a man aged 25-45 years with Graves' hyperthyroidism that later progressed to Graves' ophthalmopathy.

This clonotype has only a few counts. The chain carries TRBV25-1 and TRBJ2-2; D might be TRBD1 (6 bases). The length of the CDR3 is 14 residues. V was shortened by 8 bases and J by 0 bases, with 10 bases between the two germline ends. In germline, CDR1 is MGHDK, CDR2 SYGVNS. CDR3 region: CASRGTSNTGELFF. For the CDR3, the DNA is TGTGCCAGCCGAGGGACATCGAACACCGGGGAGCTGTTTTTT.

This clonotype was seen repeatedly, ten times or more. This chain connects TRBV27 to TRBJ2-7; unclear D gene. In germline, CDR1 is MNHEY, CDR2 SMNVEV (reference sequence). With 6 bases removed from V and 2 bases from J, the gap between germline ends came to 20 bases. The length of the CDR3 is 16 residues. CDR3 in amino acids: CASSPPKGWAPYEQYF. DNA for the CDR3: TGTGCCAGCAGCCCCCCGAAGGGTTGGGCCCCCTACGAGCAGTACTTC.

This clonotype was recorded at least ten times. This chain connects TRBV28 to TRBJ2-2; 7 nucleotides align to TRBD1. This CDR3 is 12 amino acids long. CDR1 and CDR2 (germline): MDHEN, SYDVKM. Trimming removed 6 bases from V and 5 bases from J; junction bases left unmatched: 0. CDR3 sequence reads: CASRQGTGELFF. The DNA for the CDR3 is TGTGCCAGCAGACAGGGGACCGGGGAGCTGTTTTTT. Drawing the rest from reference TRBV28 and TRBJ2-2, the complete variable domain is DVKVTQSSRYLVKRTGEKVFLECVQDMDHENMFWYRQDPGLGLRLIYFSYDVKMKEKGDIPEGYSVSREKKERFSLILESASTNQTSMYLCASRQGTGELFFGEGSRLTVL.

This clonotype has a count of ten or more. The gene calls are TRBV15 and TRBJ1-5; no firm D call. Germline values: CDR1 LNHNV, CDR2 YYDKDF (reference sequence). Trimming removed 4 bases at V and 0 bases at J, with 7 bases between. The CDR3 length is 14 residues. This CDR3 reads CATSTTSSNQPQHF. The CDR3 region has the DNA TGTGCCACCAGCACCACAAGTAGCAATCAGCCCCAGCATTTT.

This clonotype was seen only a few times. The chain uses TRBV3-1 and TRBJ2-1, with D unclear. The CDR3 is made up of 14 amino acids. V lost 0 bases, J lost 9 bases, and 12 bases lay in between. Germline assignment: CDR1 LGHDT and CDR2 YNNKEL (reference sequence). CDR3 in DNA: TGTGCCAGCAGCCAAGAAGCGAGATCACCTGAGCAGTTCTTC. As protein: CASSQEARSPEQFF.

The chain uses TRBV7-9 and TRBJ2-6, with 8 bases aligning to TRBD2. V shed 5 bases and J 0 bases; nucleotides not matched to a gene: 9. Germline CDR1 SEHNR, CDR2 FQNEAQ (reference sequence). The CDR3 has 18 residues. In nucleotides, the CDR3 is TGTGCCAGCAGCGACCTAAGCGGGGGACGCTCTGGGGCCAACGTCCTGACTTTC. It codes for CASSDLSGGRSGANVLTF.

Turning to this clonotype: A much larger clone lies one base from this, so it may be a read error. This chain joins TRBV27 and TRBJ2-3; 10 positions agree with TRBD2. The V gene's germline CDR1 is MNHEY and CDR2 SMNVEV (reference sequence). This CDR3 is 15 amino acids long. V shed 7 bases, J shed 1 base, and the junction held 5 bases outside the gene matches. The CDR3 region is CASNLAGAGTDTQYF. In DNA, the CDR3 is TGTGCCAGCAATCTAGCGGGGGCGGGCACAGATACGCAGTATTTT.

This clonotype was counted at least ten times. The CDR3 loop is CASSFRENTEAFF. DNA of the CDR3: TGTGCCAGCAGCTTTCGGGAGAACACTGAAGCTTTCTTT. The rearrangement joins TRBV7-9 to TRBJ1-1; D gene unclear. Germline loops: CDR1 SEHNR, CDR2 FQNEAQ (reference sequence). The V gene lost 3 bases and the J gene lost 1 base, with 6 bases spanning the gap. This CDR3 contains 13 residues. The full variable domain, completed using reference TRBV7-9 and TRBJ1-1, is DTGVSQNPRHKITKRGQNVTFRCDPISEHNRLYWYRQTLGQGPEFLTYFQNEAQLEKSRLLSDRFSAERPKGSFSTLEIQRTEQGDSAMYLCASSFRENTEAFFGQGTRLTVV.

This clonotype was recorded at least ten times. The chain uses TRBV12-3 or TRBV12-4 and TRBJ2-3, with 8 positions matching TRBD1. CDR3 length: 14 residues. V shed 5 bases and J 3 bases; nucleotides not matched to a gene: 4. The CDR3 loop is CASSATGVTDTQYF. In nucleotides, the CDR3 is TGTGCCAGCAGTGCGACAGGGGTGACAGATACGCAGTATTTT.

This clonotype was recorded a few times. The chain couples TRBV12-3 or TRBV12-4 to TRBJ2-7; 9 bases align to TRBD1. This CDR3 contains 14 residues. The trim removed 6 bases at V and 5 bases at J, leaving 8 bases unmatched. The CDR3 loop reads CASSLRGQGHEQYF. The CDR3 DNA reads TGTGCCAGCAGCTTAAGGGGACAGGGCCACGAGCAGTACTTC.

This clonotype came up many times. This chain uses TRBV7-3 with TRBJ2-3; 7 bases line up with TRBD2. Germline CDR1 reads SGHTA; CDR2 reads FQGTGA. The CDR3 spans 16 residues. The ends lost 2 bases at V and 5 bases at J; junction bases unmatched: 10. The CDR3 spells CASSLAPTGGVDTQYF. In DNA, the CDR3 is TGTGCCAGCAGCTTAGCCCCGACGGGGGGTGTAGATACGCAGTATTTT.

Remarks on this clonotype: Relative to the germline gene, one junction end is altered; a read error may explain this. The CDR3 sequence: CAITEGGDATDTQYF. Here the CDR3 DNA reads TGTGCCATCACTGAGGGGGGCGATGCTACAGATACGCAGTATTTT. The J gene is TRBJ2-3, the V gene TRBV10-3; D may be TRBD1 or TRBD2 (6 bases each). This CDR3 region has 15 residues. The germline V gene encodes CDR1 ENHRY and CDR2 SYGVKD.

This clonotype occurred a few times. The CDR3: CASSSYDKIYNEQFF. The CDR3 DNA reads as TGTGCCAGCAGCTCTTATGACAAAATCTACAATGAGCAGTTCTTC. This chain joins TRBV7-9 and TRBJ2-1, with no clear D. Germline V lookup: CDR1 SEHNR, CDR2 FQNEAQ (reference sequence). This CDR3 is 15 amino acids long. V lost 4 bases and J 3 bases, leaving 13 bases between the germline ends.

V and J are TRBV9 and TRBJ2-2; 7 positions agree with TRBD1. Germline CDR1 and CDR2: SGDLS and YYNGEE. This CDR3 region has 16 residues. Germline trimming cut 7 bases from V and 1 base from J; bases unmatched to any gene: 10. This chain's CDR3 is CASSYNSGGNTGELFF. The CDR3 DNA reads TGTGCCAGCTCATACAATTCAGGGGGGAACACCGGGGAGCTGTTTTTT.

This clonotype showed up just a few times. The rearrangement uses TRBV18 and TRBJ2-5, with 7 positions matching TRBD1. V shed 5 bases, J shed 2 bases, and the junction held 5 bases outside the gene matches. Germline CDR1 KGHSH, CDR2 LQKENI. The length of the CDR3 is 14 residues. The CDR3 is CASSDPGQQETQYF. In nucleotides, the CDR3 is TGTGCCAGCTCAGATCCGGGACAGCAAGAGACCCAGTACTTC.

This clonotype has at least ten counts. The chain recombines TRBV20-1 with TRBJ2-5, with 7 bases aligning to TRBD2. The CDR3 is 13 amino acids. Trimming took 1 base from V and 1 from J; bases not matched to a gene: 0. From germline, CDR1 is DFQATT and CDR2 SNEGSKA (reference sequence). As DNA, the CDR3 is TGCAGTGCTAGAGGGGGGGGCCAAGAGACCCAGTACTTC. Its protein is CSARGGGQETQYF.

This clonotype has at least ten counts. The V and J genes are TRBV7-8 and TRBJ1-4; 9 bases align to TRBD1. The CDR3 spans 15 residues. Looked up from germline, CDR1 is SGHVS and CDR2 is FQNEAQ. The ends lost 6 bases at V and 4 bases at J; junction bases unmatched: 6. CDR3 in DNA: TGTGCCAGCAGATACAGGGGGCTCGGTAATGAAAAACTGTTTTTT. It encodes CASRYRGLGNEKLFF.

Ten or more counts support this clonotype. The V and J genes are TRBV12-3 or TRBV12-4 and TRBJ2-1; 12 bases map to TRBD2. The CDR3 sequence is 15 residues long. Trimming took 7 bases from V and 3 from J; bases not matched to a gene: 4. CDR3 sequence: CASNLAGGFYNEQFF. CDR3 sequence (DNA): TGTGCCAGCAACCTAGCGGGGGGGTTCTACAATGAGCAGTTCTTC.